Shown below are 5 T cell receptor beta chains from a single sample sequenced in a study of identifying expanded T cells in peripheral blood. Profiling relied on immunoSEQ multiplex PCR, and the TCRdb table lists in-frame clones only, not all of them. The profile shows approximately 59,000 clones, approximately 89% of them singletons. The material sequenced was blood. These receptors all come from a person aged 18-69 years in good health.

The chain uses TRBV9 and TRBJ2-5; TRBD2 matches at 13 bases. V was clipped by 0 bases and J by 2 bases; unmatched bases: 4. This CDR3 is built from 17 residues. The germline CDR1 and CDR2 sequences are SGDLS and YYNGEE. The CDR3 nucleotides read TGTGCCAGCAGCGTAGCCGGACTAGCGGGGGCTCAAGAGACCCAGTACTTC. It yields the protein CASSVAGLAGAQETQYF.

This chain links TRBV4-3 with TRBJ2-2, with a weak D call TRBD1 (5 bases). The V and J ends lost 0 bases and 3 bases respectively, with 11 bases between them. CDR3 size: 16 residues. Germline CDR1 reads LGHNA; CDR2 reads YSLEER. The CDR3 coding sequence is TGCGCCAGCAGCCAAGATAGGGGCGCTGACACCGGGGAGCTGTTTTTT. Protein: CASSQDRGADTGELFF.

The chain recombines TRBV19 with TRBJ1-6; TRBD1 might be the D (5 bases). The CDR3 runs to 14 residues. V was cut by 4 bases and J by 7 bases, with 11 bases left in between. Germline V lookup: CDR1 LNHDA, CDR2 SQIVND (reference sequence). The CDR3 region has the DNA TGTGCCAGTAGTAGGGAGAGGGGCAATTCACCCCTCCACTTT. It codes for CASSRERGNSPLHF. Full variable domain (rest looked up from reference TRBV19 and TRBJ1-6): DGGITQSPKYLFRKEGQNVTLSCEQNLNHDAMYWYRQDPGQGLRLIYYSQIVNDFQKGDIAEGYSVSREKKESFPLTVTSAQKNPTAFYLCASSRERGNSPLHFGNGTRLTVT.

This clone has just one count. The V call is TRBV5-6, the J call TRBJ1-2; no reliable D call. CDR1 and CDR2 from the germline V gene are SGHDT and YYEEEE. V lost 1 base and J lost 7, with 14 bases in between. This CDR3 is built from 14 residues. The CDR3 DNA is TGTGCCAGCAGCTTGACTGCCCCCCCGGTTGGCTACACCTTC. Translated: CASSLTAPPVGYTF.

V is TRBV7-6 and J is TRBJ2-6; no clear D gene. The CDR3 sequence is 15 residues long. Germline V gives CDR1 SGHVS, CDR2 FNYEAQ. The ends were cut back, 4 bases at V and 2 bases at J, with 9 bases in the middle. CDR3 loop: CASSSVGAGANVLTF. As DNA, the CDR3 is TGTGCCAGCAGCTCCGTGGGCGCTGGGGCCAACGTCCTGACTTTC.